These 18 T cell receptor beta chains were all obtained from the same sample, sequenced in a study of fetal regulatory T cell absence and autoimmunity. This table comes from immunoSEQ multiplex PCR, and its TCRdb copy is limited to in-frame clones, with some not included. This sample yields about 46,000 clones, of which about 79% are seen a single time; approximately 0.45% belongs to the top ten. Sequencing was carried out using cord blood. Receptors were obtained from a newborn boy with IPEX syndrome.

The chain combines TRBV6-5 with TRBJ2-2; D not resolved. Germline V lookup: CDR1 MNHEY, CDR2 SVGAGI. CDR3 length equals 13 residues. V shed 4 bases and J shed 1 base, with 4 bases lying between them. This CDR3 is CASSSLNTGELFF. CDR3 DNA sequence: TGTGCCAGCAGTTCTTTGAACACCGGGGAGCTGTTTTTT.

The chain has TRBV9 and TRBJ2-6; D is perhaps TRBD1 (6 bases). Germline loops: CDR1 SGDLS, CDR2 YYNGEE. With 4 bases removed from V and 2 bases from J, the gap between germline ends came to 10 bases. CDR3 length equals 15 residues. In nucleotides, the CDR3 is TGTGCCAGCAGCCCCCGGACAGCTGGGGCCAACGTCCTGACTTTC. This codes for CASSPRTAGANVLTF.

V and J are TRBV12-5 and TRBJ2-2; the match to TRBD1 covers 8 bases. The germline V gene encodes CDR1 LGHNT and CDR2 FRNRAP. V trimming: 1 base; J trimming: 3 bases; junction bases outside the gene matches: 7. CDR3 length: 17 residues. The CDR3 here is CASGLARTGSDTGELFF. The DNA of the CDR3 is TGTGCTAGTGGTTTGGCCCGGACAGGGTCGGACACCGGGGAGCTGTTTTTT.

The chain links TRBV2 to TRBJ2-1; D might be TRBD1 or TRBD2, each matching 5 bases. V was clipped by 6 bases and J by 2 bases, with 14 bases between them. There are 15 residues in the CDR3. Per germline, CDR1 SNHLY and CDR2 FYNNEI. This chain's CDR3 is CASRARGAAYNEQFF. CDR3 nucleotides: TGTGCCAGCAGGGCCCGAGGGGCGGCCTACAATGAGCAGTTCTTC.

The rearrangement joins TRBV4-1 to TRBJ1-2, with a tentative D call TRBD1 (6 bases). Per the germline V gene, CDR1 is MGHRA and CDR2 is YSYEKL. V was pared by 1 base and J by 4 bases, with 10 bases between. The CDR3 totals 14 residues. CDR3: CASSQVGGAYGYTF. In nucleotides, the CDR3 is TGCGCCAGCAGCCAAGTTGGGGGGGCCTATGGCTACACCTTC.

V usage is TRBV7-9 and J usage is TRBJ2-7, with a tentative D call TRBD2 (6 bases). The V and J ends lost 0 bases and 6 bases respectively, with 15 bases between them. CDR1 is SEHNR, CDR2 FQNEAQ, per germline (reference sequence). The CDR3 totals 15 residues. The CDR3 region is CASSLAGTAGGEQYF. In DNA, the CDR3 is TGTGCCAGCAGCTTAGCTGGGACTGCTGGAGGCGAGCAGTACTTC.

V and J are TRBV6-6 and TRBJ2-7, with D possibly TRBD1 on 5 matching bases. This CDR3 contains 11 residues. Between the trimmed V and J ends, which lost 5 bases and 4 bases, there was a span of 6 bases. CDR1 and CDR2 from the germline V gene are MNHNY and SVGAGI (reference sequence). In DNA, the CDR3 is TGTGCCAGCAGTAAGGGGTACGAGCAGTACTTC. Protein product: CASSKGYEQYF.

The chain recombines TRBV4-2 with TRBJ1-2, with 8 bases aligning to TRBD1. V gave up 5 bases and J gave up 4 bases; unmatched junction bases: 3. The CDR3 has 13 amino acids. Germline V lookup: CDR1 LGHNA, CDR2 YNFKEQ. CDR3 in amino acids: CASSYGTGYGYTF. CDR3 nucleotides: TGTGCCAGCAGCTATGGGACAGGCTATGGCTACACCTTC.

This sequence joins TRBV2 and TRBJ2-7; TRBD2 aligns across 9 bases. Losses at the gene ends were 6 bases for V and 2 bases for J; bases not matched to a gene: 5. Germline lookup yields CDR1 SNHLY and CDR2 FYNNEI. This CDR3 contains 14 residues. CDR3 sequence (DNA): TGTGCCAGCAGCATGGCGGGGGGGGCCTACGAGCAGTACTTC. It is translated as CASSMAGGAYEQYF.

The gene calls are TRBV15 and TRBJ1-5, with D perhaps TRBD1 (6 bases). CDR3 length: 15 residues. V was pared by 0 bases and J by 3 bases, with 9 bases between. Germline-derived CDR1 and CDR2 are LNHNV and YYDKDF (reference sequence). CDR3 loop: CATSRENRANQPQHF. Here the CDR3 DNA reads TGTGCCACCAGCAGAGAGAACAGGGCCAATCAGCCCCAGCATTTT.

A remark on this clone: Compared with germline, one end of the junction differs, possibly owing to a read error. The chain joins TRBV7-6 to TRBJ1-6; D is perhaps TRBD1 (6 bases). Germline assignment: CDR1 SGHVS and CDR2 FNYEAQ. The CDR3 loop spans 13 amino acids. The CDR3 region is CTSSLGGHSPLHF. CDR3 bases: TGTACCAGCAGCTTAGGGGGGCATTCACCCCTCCACTTT.

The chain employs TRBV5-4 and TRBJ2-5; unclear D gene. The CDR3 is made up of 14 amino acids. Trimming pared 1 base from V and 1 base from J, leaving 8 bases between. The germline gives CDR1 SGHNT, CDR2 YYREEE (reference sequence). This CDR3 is CASSLYGLQETQYF. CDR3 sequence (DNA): TGTGCCAGCAGCTTGTACGGTCTCCAAGAGACCCAGTACTTC.

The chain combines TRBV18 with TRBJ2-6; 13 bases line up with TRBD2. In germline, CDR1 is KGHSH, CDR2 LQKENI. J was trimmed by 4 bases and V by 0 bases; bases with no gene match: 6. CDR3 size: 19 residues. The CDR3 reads CASSPPVLAGGPGANVLTF. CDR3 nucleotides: TGTGCCAGCTCACCACCGGTACTAGCGGGGGGGCCCGGGGCCAACGTCCTGACTTTC.

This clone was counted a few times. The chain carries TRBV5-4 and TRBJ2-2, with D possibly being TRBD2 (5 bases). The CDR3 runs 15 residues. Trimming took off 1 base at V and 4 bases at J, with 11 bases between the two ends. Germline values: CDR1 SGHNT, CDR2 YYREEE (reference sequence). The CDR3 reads CASSLSGVGTGELFF. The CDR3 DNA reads TGTGCCAGCAGCTTGTCCGGGGTAGGCACCGGGGAGCTGTTTTTT.

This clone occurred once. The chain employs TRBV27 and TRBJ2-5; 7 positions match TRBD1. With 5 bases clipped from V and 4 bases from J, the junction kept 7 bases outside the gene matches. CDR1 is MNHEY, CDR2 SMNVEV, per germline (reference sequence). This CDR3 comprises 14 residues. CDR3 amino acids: CASSPHRGRETQYF. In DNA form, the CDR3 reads TGTGCCAGCAGTCCCCACAGGGGACGAGAGACCCAGTACTTC.

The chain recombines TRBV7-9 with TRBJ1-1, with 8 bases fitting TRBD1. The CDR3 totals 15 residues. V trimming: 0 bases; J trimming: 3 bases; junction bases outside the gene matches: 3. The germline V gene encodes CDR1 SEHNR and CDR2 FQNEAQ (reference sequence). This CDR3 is CASSLAQGGHTEAFF. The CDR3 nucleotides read TGTGCCAGCAGCTTAGCACAGGGGGGACACACTGAAGCTTTCTTT. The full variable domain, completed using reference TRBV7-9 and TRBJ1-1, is DTGVSQNPRHKITKRGQNVTFRCDPISEHNRLYWYRQTLGQGPEFLTYFQNEAQLEKSRLLSDRFSAERPKGSFSTLEIQRTEQGDSAMYLCASSLAQGGHTEAFFGQGTRLTVV.

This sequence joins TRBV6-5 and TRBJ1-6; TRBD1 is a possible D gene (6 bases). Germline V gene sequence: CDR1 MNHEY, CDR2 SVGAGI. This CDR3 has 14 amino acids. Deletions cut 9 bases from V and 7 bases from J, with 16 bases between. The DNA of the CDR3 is TGTGCCAGTACCGGGACCAGGGGAAATTCACCCCTCCACTTT. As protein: CASTGTRGNSPLHF.

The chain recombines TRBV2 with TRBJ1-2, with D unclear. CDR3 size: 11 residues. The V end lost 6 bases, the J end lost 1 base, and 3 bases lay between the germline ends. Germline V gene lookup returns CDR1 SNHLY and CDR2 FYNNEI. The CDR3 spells CASRGNYGYTF. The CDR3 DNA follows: TGTGCCAGCAGGGGTAACTATGGCTACACCTTC.